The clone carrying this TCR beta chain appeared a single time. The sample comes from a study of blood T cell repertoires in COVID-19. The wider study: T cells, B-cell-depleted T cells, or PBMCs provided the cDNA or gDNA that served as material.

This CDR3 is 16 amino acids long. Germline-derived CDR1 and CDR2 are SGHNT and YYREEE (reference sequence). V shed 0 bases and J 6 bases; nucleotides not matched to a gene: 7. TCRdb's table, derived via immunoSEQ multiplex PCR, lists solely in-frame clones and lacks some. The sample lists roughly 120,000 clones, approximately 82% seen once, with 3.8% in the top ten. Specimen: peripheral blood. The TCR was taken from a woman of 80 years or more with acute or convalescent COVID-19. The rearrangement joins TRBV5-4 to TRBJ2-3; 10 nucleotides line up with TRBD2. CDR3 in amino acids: CASSLAGSGRGDTQYF. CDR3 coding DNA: TGTGCCAGCAGCTTGGCAGGGAGCGGGAGGGGGGATACGCAGTATTTT.